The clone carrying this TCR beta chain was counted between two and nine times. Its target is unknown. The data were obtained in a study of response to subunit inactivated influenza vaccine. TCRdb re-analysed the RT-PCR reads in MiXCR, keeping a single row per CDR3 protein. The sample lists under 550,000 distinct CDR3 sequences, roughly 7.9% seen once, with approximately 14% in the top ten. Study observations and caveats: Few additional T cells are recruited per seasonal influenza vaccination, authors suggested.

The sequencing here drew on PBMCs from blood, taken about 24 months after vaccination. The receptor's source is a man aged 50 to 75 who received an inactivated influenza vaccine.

CDR3 bases: TGCGCCAGCAGCCACCGATCGTTCTCAGATACGCAGTATTTT. Its protein product is CASSHRSFSDTQYF. V gene TRBV4-1 combines with J gene TRBJ2-3; no clear D. This CDR3 has 14 residues. The germline gives CDR1 MGHRA, CDR2 YSYEKL. Trimming cost V 3 bases and J 4 bases, with 11 bases left between them.